Following are 18 T cell receptor beta chains from one sample sequenced in a study of cytomegalovirus exposure and HLA in healthy donors. Libraries were prepared by immunoSEQ multiplex PCR; TCRdb keeps only in-frame clonotypes and omits some of them. The sample yields 120,000 or so clones, about nine tenths seen once. The sequencing input was PBMCs. These receptors were taken from a woman aged 18-29 years in good health and CMV-seronegative.

V is TRBV7-8 and J is TRBJ1-4; no reliable D call. V dropped 10 bases and J dropped 4 bases, with 13 bases sitting between them. The germline V gene has CDR1 SGHVS and CDR2 FQNEAQ. The CDR3 runs to 13 residues. The CDR3 protein is CATKQMINEKLFF. The CDR3 DNA reads TGTGCCACCAAACAGATGATTAATGAAAAACTGTTTTTT.

The V call is TRBV28, the J call TRBJ2-7, with TRBD2 matching 11 bases. J lost 6 bases, V lost 2 bases, and 3 bases had no gene match. The CDR3 spans 14 residues. Germline lookup yields CDR1 MDHEN and CDR2 SYDVKM. In DNA form, the CDR3 reads TGTGCCAGCAGTTTACCTACTAGCGGGAGCGAGCAGTACTTC. Its protein product is CASSLPTSGSEQYF.

The chain couples TRBV18 to TRBJ2-2; 8 bases align to TRBD1. The CDR3 spans 16 residues. Germline assignment: CDR1 KGHSH and CDR2 LQKENI. The ends lost 6 bases at V and 0 bases at J; junction bases unmatched: 6. CDR3 nucleotide sequence: TGTGCCAGCTCCCCCGGGACAGGAGCGAACACCGGGGAGCTGTTTTTT. This sequence encodes CASSPGTGANTGELFF.

This sequence joins TRBV7-2 and TRBJ2-6; TRBD1 aligns across 7 bases. The junction had 11 bases not matched to a gene; V was cut back by 6 bases and J by 3 bases. The CDR3 spans 17 residues. Germline CDR1 and CDR2: SGHTA and FQGNSA. CDR3 sequence (DNA): TGTGCCAGCAGTTCAAGCGCCAGGGGGTATGGGGCCAACGTCCTGACTTTC. Its protein product is CASSSSARGYGANVLTF.

CDR3 coding DNA: TGCGCCAGCAGCCAGCGGACAGGGATGAACACTGAAGCTTTCTTT. It encodes CASSQRTGMNTEAFF. The chain links TRBV5-1 to TRBJ1-1, with 8 bases aligning to TRBD1. Germline V gene sequence: CDR1 SGHRS, CDR2 YFSETQ. V dropped 4 bases and J dropped 0; count of bases not matched to a gene: 5. There are 15 residues in the CDR3.

DNA for the CDR3: TGCGCCAGCAGCCAACAGGCCGATACCTACGAGCAGTACTTC. Translation gives CASSQQADTYEQYF. The rearrangement joins TRBV4-1 to TRBJ2-7; D gene unclear. Per germline, CDR1 MGHRA and CDR2 YSYEKL. Trimming left V 2 bases short and J 2 bases short, with 10 bases between. There are 14 residues in the CDR3.

The chain combines TRBV28 with TRBJ1-4; 10 bases map to TRBD1. Trimming took 11 bases from V and 8 from J; bases not matched to a gene: 5. Germline loops: CDR1 MDHEN, CDR2 SYDVKM. The CDR3 runs to 12 residues. The chain's CDR3 is CAVGQGDEKLFF. In DNA form, the CDR3 reads TGTGCCGTAGGACAGGGGGACGAAAAACTGTTTTTT.

The genes are TRBV7-9 and TRBJ2-1; 9 bases align to TRBD2. CDR1 SEHNR and CDR2 FQNEAQ come from the germline V gene (reference sequence). The CDR3 extends over 15 amino acids. V lost 1 base to trimming and J lost 10 bases; unmatched junction nucleotides: 8. In nucleotides, the CDR3 is TGTGCCAGCAGCTTAGTGTCTAGCGGGGAGGGGGAGCAGTTCTTC. This codes for CASSLVSSGEGEQFF.

This rearrangement joins TRBV5-3 to TRBJ1-1; 8 bases match TRBD1. TRBV5-3 counts as an open reading frame of uncertain function. The CDR3 spans 19 residues. The V segment lost 3 bases and the J segment 3 bases; nucleotides outside the gene matches: 19. Here the CDR3 DNA reads TGTGCCAGAAGCTCACTGAAGACGACAGGGGCCACGATGTACACTGAAGCTTTCTTT. Translation gives CARSSLKTTGATMYTEAFF.

V is TRBV7-8 and J is TRBJ1-1, with TRBD1 identical over 9 bases. This CDR3 contains 15 residues. V lost 1 base and J lost 4; bases outside the gene matches: 4. CDR1 SGHVS and CDR2 FQNEAQ come from the germline V gene. The CDR3 here is CASSLVVTGGTEAFF. The CDR3 DNA follows: TGTGCCAGCAGCTTAGTGGTGACAGGGGGCACTGAAGCTTTCTTT.

This chain uses TRBV7-9 with TRBJ2-1; the D is unclear. Germline values: CDR1 SEHNR, CDR2 FQNEAQ (reference sequence). Trimming took off 4 bases at V and 6 bases at J, with 10 bases between the two ends. CDR3 length: 13 residues. CDR3 amino acids: CASSSYNSNEQFF. CDR3 coding DNA: TGTGCCAGCAGCTCGTATAATAGCAATGAGCAGTTCTTC.

V gene TRBV6-1 combines with J gene TRBJ1-4; weak D call: TRBD1 (5 bases). The germline CDR1 and CDR2 sequences are MNHNS and SASEGT. Trimming pared 3 bases from V and 5 bases from J, leaving 13 bases between. There are 15 residues in the CDR3. The CDR3 loop is CASSDPGLGNEKLFF. The CDR3 DNA is TGTGCCAGCAGTGATCCGGGACTAGGGAATGAAAAACTGTTTTTT.

This chain joins TRBV7-6 and TRBJ2-1, with 9 bases matching TRBD1. Losses at the gene ends were 4 bases for V and 9 bases for J; bases not matched to a gene: 10. The CDR3 has 15 residues. CDR1 is SGHVS and CDR2 is FNYEAQ in the germline V gene. CDR3 amino acids: CASSSGQGMGGEQFF. The CDR3 coding sequence is TGTGCCAGCAGCTCTGGACAGGGGATGGGAGGTGAGCAGTTCTTC.

This clone was seen a single time. This chain connects TRBV27 to TRBJ2-7, with 8 bases fitting TRBD2. Germline values: CDR1 MNHEY, CDR2 SMNVEV (reference sequence). This CDR3 comprises 14 residues. The ends lost 6 bases at V and 4 bases at J; junction bases unmatched: 8. The CDR3: CASSPSVAGYEQYF. The CDR3 DNA follows: TGTGCCAGCAGCCCGTCCGTAGCGGGATACGAGCAGTACTTC.

This chain links TRBV10-3 with TRBJ2-2, with 12 bases fitting TRBD2. Per germline, CDR1 ENHRY and CDR2 SYGVKD. There are 17 residues in the CDR3. V was pared by 7 bases and J by 6 bases, with 12 bases of the junction left unmatched. The CDR3 protein is CAIMVSSGRADAGELFF. CDR3 DNA: TGTGCCATCATGGTTTCTAGCGGGAGGGCAGACGCCGGGGAGCTGTTTTTT.

This clone was detected once. The CDR3 loop is CASSIEGYRDTQYF. In DNA, the CDR3 is TGTGCCAGCAGCATCGAGGGCTACCGAGATACGCAGTATTTT. The chain carries TRBV9 and TRBJ2-3; D possibly corresponds to TRBD2 (5 bases). The CDR3 runs to 14 residues. Trimming cost V 4 bases and J 5 bases, with 14 bases left between them. CDR1 and CDR2 from the germline V gene are SGDLS and YYNGEE.

The chain recombines TRBV19 with TRBJ2-6, with no clear D. The CDR3 totals 17 residues. Germline CDR1 is LNHDA and CDR2 is SQIVND (reference sequence). The ends were cut back, 6 bases at V and 4 bases at J, with 19 bases in the middle. The CDR3, as DNA: TGTGCCAGTAGCCCCCTGGCCGGGTTAGGAGGGGCCAACGTCCTGACTTTC. This translates into CASSPLAGLGGANVLTF. Filled out from reference TRBV19 and TRBJ2-6, the complete variable domain reads DGGITQSPKYLFRKEGQNVTLSCEQNLNHDAMYWYRQDPGQGLRLIYYSQIVNDFQKGDIAEGYSVSREKKESFPLTVTSAQKNPTAFYLCASSPLAGLGGANVLTFGAGSRLTVL.

This clone was seen only once. The chain carries TRBV9 and TRBJ2-3; 12 nucleotides match TRBD2. The CDR3 consists of 18 residues. Looked up from germline, CDR1 is SGDLS and CDR2 is YYNGEE. V lost 4 bases to trimming and J lost 3 bases; unmatched junction nucleotides: 12. CDR3: CASSSASGRAFLTDTQYF. The CDR3 region has the DNA TGTGCCAGCAGCTCCGCTAGCGGGAGGGCCTTTTTGACAGATACGCAGTATTTT.